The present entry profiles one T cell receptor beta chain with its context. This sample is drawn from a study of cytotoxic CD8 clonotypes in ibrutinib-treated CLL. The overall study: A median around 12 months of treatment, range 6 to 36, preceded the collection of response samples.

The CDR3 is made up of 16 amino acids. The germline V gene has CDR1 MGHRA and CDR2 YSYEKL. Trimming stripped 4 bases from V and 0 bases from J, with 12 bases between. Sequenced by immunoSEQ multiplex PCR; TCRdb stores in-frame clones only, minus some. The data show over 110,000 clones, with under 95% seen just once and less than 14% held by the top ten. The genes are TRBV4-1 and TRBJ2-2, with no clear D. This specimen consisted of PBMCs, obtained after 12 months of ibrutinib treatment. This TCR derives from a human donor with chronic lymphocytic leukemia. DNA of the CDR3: TGCGCCAGCAGCCCCGCGAATAAGCCGAACACCGGGGAGCTGTTTTTT. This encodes CASSPANKPNTGELFF.